This entry lists 2 T cell receptor beta chains sequenced from one sample in a study of T-cell memory formation after mild COVID-19. TCRdb re-called the 5' RACE reads through MiXCR, storing one row per CDR3 protein. Of around 410,000 distinct CDR3 sequences listed, 23% were seen once; the top ten hold less than 15%. Sequences were obtained from PBMCs or a T cell subset sorted from them (not recorded which). The source of these receptors is an adult woman who had mild COVID-19 (a few samples of this study predate the infection). Cell type and time point are not known.

The chain carries TRBV5-1 and TRBJ2-1, with D possibly TRBD1 on 5 matching bases. Trimming pared 5 bases from V and 7 bases from J, leaving 13 bases between. This CDR3 has 13 amino acids. CDR1 and CDR2 from the germline V gene are SGHRS and YFSETQ. The CDR3 sequence: CASRVQGQNEQFF. The CDR3 DNA follows: TGCGCCAGCAGGGTGCAGGGTCAGAATGAGCAGTTCTTC. The entire variable domain, with the rest obtained from reference TRBV5-1 and TRBJ2-1, is as follows: KAGVTQTPRYLIKTRGQQVTLSCSPISGHRSVSWYQQTPGQGLQFLFEYFSETQRNKGNFPGRFSGRQFSNSRSEMNVSTLELGDSALYLCASRVQGQNEQFFGPGTRLTVL.

This clonotype has more than one count but fewer than ten. The chain carries TRBV7-2 and TRBJ2-1; 11 nucleotides align to TRBD2. The CDR3 spans 16 residues. J gave up 6 bases and V 5 bases, and 9 bases lay outside the gene matches. The germline gives CDR1 SGHTA, CDR2 FQGNSA. The CDR3 loop reads CASSGGSGRAGNEQFF. CDR3 bases: TGTGCCAGCAGCGGGGGTAGCGGGAGGGCAGGCAATGAGCAGTTCTTC.